The rows below give T cell receptor beta chains drawn from one sample of a study of HIV-infected patients and healthy controls. TCRdb processed the 5' RACE reads anew with MiXCR; each CDR3 protein has one entry. The sample holds about 10,000 distinct CDR3 sequences, around 7.6% seen once. Sequences were obtained from blood. The source of these receptors is an adult in good health. The CDR3 runs from the conserved cysteine through the conserved F or W. Fields, in order: CDR3 length, D gene, V gene, J gene, clone size, CDR3 protein, CDR3 DNA. A D gene is named only where the DNA matches it firmly. Clone sizes are given selectively: once, few, many, or a class where the clone is expanded.

CDR3 length: 15; D gene: TRBD1; V gene: TRBV2; J gene: TRBJ1-6; clone size: medium-sized; CDR3 protein: CASTQGQGKNSPLHF; CDR3 DNA: TGTGCCAGCACACAGGGACAGGGTAAAAATTCACCCCTCCACTTT
CDR3 length: 13; D gene: .; V gene: TRBV7-2; J gene: TRBJ1-1; clone size: many; CDR3 protein: CASSLWTDPAAFF; CDR3 DNA: TGTGCCAGCAGCTTATGGACGGACCCTGCCGCTTTCTTT
CDR3 length: 15; D gene: .; V gene: TRBV27; J gene: TRBJ1-1; clone size: many; CDR3 protein: CASSITGNMNTEAFF; CDR3 DNA: TGTGCCAGCAGTATCACCGGGAATATGAACACTGAAGCTTTCTTT
CDR3 length: 15; D gene: .; V gene: TRBV7-6; J gene: TRBJ2-7; clone size: .; CDR3 protein: CASSAKGGPAPEQYF; CDR3 DNA: TGTGCCAGCAGCGCCAAGGGAGGCCCTGCACCCGAGCAGTACTTC
CDR3 length: 15; D gene: TRBD1; V gene: TRBV15; J gene: TRBJ1-1; clone size: many; CDR3 protein: CATSVDRGLGTEAFF; CDR3 DNA: TGTGCCACCAGCGTAGACAGGGGCCTGGGCACTGAAGCTTTCTTT
CDR3 length: 13; D gene: .; V gene: TRBV6-5; J gene: TRBJ1-5; clone size: many; CDR3 protein: CASSYREGQPQHF; CDR3 DNA: TGTGCCAGCAGTTACCGAGAAGGACAGCCCCAGCATTTT
CDR3 length: 19; D gene: TRBD2; V gene: TRBV4-2; J gene: TRBJ2-3; clone size: medium-sized; CDR3 protein: CASSPLSAGGRAGTDTQYF; CDR3 DNA: TGTGCCAGCAGCCCCCTGTCAGCGGGGGGCCGCGCCGGCACAGATACGCAGTATTTT
CDR3 length: 12; D gene: .; V gene: TRBV7-9; J gene: TRBJ2-7; clone size: .; CDR3 protein: CASRKEGHEQYF; CDR3 DNA: TGTGCCAGCAGAAAAGAAGGGCACGAGCAGTACTTC
CDR3 length: 14; D gene: .; V gene: TRBV5-1; J gene: TRBJ1-3; clone size: few; CDR3 protein: CASSSGAGGYTIYF; CDR3 DNA: TGCGCCAGCAGCTCTGGAGCAGGAGGATACACCATATATTTT
CDR3 length: 14; D gene: TRBD1; V gene: TRBV2; J gene: TRBJ2-7; clone size: many; CDR3 protein: CASSETGGLDEQYF; CDR3 DNA: TGTGCCAGCAGTGAAACAGGGGGCTTGGACGAGCAGTACTTC
CDR3 length: 14; D gene: .; V gene: TRBV3-1; J gene: TRBJ2-7; clone size: many; CDR3 protein: CASSQGPNSYEQYF; CDR3 DNA: TGTGCCAGCAGCCAAGGCCCGAACTCCTACGAGCAGTACTTC
CDR3 length: 16; D gene: TRBD2; V gene: TRBV20-1; J gene: TRBJ2-1; clone size: medium-sized; CDR3 protein: CSARDRSSGGRNEQFF; CDR3 DNA: TGCAGTGCTAGAGATCGGTCTAGCGGGGGGCGTAATGAGCAGTTCTTC
CDR3 length: 13; D gene: .; V gene: TRBV7-6; J gene: TRBJ1-5; clone size: .; CDR3 protein: CASSSTANQPQHF; CDR3 DNA: TGTGCCAGCAGTTCAACTGCCAATCAGCCCCAGCATTTT
CDR3 length: 13; D gene: .; V gene: TRBV19; J gene: TRBJ1-1; clone size: many; CDR3 protein: CASTLRRSTEAFF; CDR3 DNA: TGTGCCAGTACCCTCCGCAGGTCTACTGAAGCTTTCTTT
CDR3 length: 14; D gene: .; V gene: TRBV12-3/TRBV12-4; J gene: TRBJ1-3; clone size: many; CDR3 protein: CASSFAPSGNTIYF; CDR3 DNA: TGTGCCAGCAGTTTCGCCCCCTCTGGAAACACCATATATTTT
CDR3 length: 16; D gene: TRBD2; V gene: TRBV2; J gene: TRBJ2-5; clone size: medium-sized; CDR3 protein: CASSEGAGGRIQTQYF; CDR3 DNA: TGTGCCAGCAGTGAGGGTGCGGGGGGCCGGATCCAGACCCAGTACTTC
CDR3 length: 14; D gene: TRBD1; V gene: TRBV12-3/TRBV12-4; J gene: TRBJ1-2; clone size: medium-sized; CDR3 protein: CASIKTGWAYGYTF; CDR3 DNA: TGTGCCAGCATTAAGACAGGGTGGGCCTATGGCTACACCTTC
CDR3 length: 16; D gene: .; V gene: TRBV19; J gene: TRBJ1-4; clone size: .; CDR3 protein: CASSRRDTRLNEKLFF; CDR3 DNA: TGTGCCAGTAGTCGACGGGACACCAGACTTAATGAAAAACTGTTTTTT
CDR3 length: 16; D gene: .; V gene: TRBV6-5; J gene: TRBJ2-3; clone size: many; CDR3 protein: CASSPLGGRRTDTQYF; CDR3 DNA: TGTGCCAGCAGTCCCCTCGGGGGGCGCCGGACAGATACGCAGTATTTT
CDR3 length: 15; D gene: .; V gene: TRBV2; J gene: TRBJ1-4; clone size: many; CDR3 protein: CASSERETPGQKLFF; CDR3 DNA: TGTGCCAGCAGTGAAAGGGAGACCCCTGGACAAAAACTGTTTTTT
CDR3 length: 12; D gene: .; V gene: TRBV10-2; J gene: TRBJ1-2; clone size: many; CDR3 protein: CASSQDSYGYTF; CDR3 DNA: TGCGCCAGCAGTCAAGACAGCTATGGCTACACCTTC
CDR3 length: 16; D gene: TRBD2; V gene: TRBV5-6; J gene: TRBJ2-1; clone size: .; CDR3 protein: CASSSGLAGVSNEQFF; CDR3 DNA: TGTGCCAGCAGCTCGGGACTAGCGGGTGTTTCCAATGAGCAGTTCTTC
CDR3 length: 15; D gene: TRBD1; V gene: TRBV6-1; J gene: TRBJ2-7; clone size: few; CDR3 protein: CASSAPQDRDREQYF; CDR3 DNA: TGTGCCAGCAGTGCCCCCCAGGACAGGGACCGCGAGCAGTACTTC
CDR3 length: 17; D gene: TRBD2; V gene: TRBV7-9; J gene: TRBJ2-3; clone size: medium-sized; CDR3 protein: CASSLDLGTSATDTQYF; CDR3 DNA: TGTGCCAGCAGCTTAGACCTCGGGACTAGCGCCACAGATACGCAGTATTTT
CDR3 length: 15; D gene: .; V gene: TRBV25-1; J gene: TRBJ1-3; clone size: .; CDR3 protein: CASGSLGGGGNTIYF; CDR3 DNA: TGTGCCAGCGGGAGCCTCGGGGGAGGCGGAAACACCATATATTTT
CDR3 length: 14; D gene: TRBD2; V gene: TRBV29-1; J gene: TRBJ2-5; clone size: many; CDR3 protein: CSVGGGGAGETQYF; CDR3 DNA: TGCAGCGTGGGAGGCGGGGGGGCCGGTGAGACCCAGTACTTC
CDR3 length: 15; D gene: .; V gene: TRBV25-1; J gene: TRBJ1-1; clone size: medium-sized; CDR3 protein: CASSEYPRGNTEAFF; CDR3 DNA: TGTGCCAGCAGTGAATACCCCCGGGGGAACACTGAAGCTTTCTTT
CDR3 length: 14; D gene: TRBD1; V gene: TRBV3-1; J gene: TRBJ1-5; clone size: medium-sized; CDR3 protein: CASSYRGYNQPQHF; CDR3 DNA: TGTGCCAGCAGCTACAGGGGGTACAATCAGCCCCAGCATTTT
CDR3 length: 17; D gene: TRBD1; V gene: TRBV5-1; J gene: TRBJ2-7; clone size: medium-sized; CDR3 protein: CASSRRATGQGYNEQYF; CDR3 DNA: TGCGCCAGCAGCCGACGCGCAACGGGACAGGGGTATAACGAGCAGTACTTC
CDR3 length: 15; D gene: .; V gene: TRBV5-1; J gene: TRBJ2-3; clone size: medium-sized; CDR3 protein: CASRPRGGDTDTQYF; CDR3 DNA: TGCGCCAGCCGGCCTCGGGGCGGCGACACAGATACGCAGTATTTT
CDR3 length: 13; D gene: .; V gene: TRBV4-2; J gene: TRBJ1-1; clone size: medium-sized; CDR3 protein: CASSLGQNTEAFF; CDR3 DNA: TGTGCCAGCAGCCTGGGCCAGAACACTGAAGCTTTCTTT
CDR3 length: 16; D gene: TRBD1; V gene: TRBV28; J gene: TRBJ2-3; clone size: .; CDR3 protein: CASSLVWDRVTDTQYF; CDR3 DNA: TGTGCCAGCAGTTTAGTTTGGGACAGGGTCACAGATACGCAGTATTTT
CDR3 length: 14; D gene: .; V gene: TRBV3-1; J gene: TRBJ1-6; clone size: many; CDR3 protein: CASSQAAAASPLHF; CDR3 DNA: TGTGCCAGCAGCCAAGCGGCGGCCGCCTCACCCCTCCACTTT
CDR3 length: 15; D gene: TRBD2; V gene: TRBV11-2; J gene: TRBJ2-5; clone size: medium-sized; CDR3 protein: CASRRSGGAVETQYF; CDR3 DNA: TGTGCCAGCAGACGTAGCGGGGGGGCGGTAGAGACCCAGTACTTC
CDR3 length: 12; D gene: .; V gene: TRBV7-2; J gene: TRBJ2-3; clone size: many; CDR3 protein: CASSLGARTQYF; CDR3 DNA: TGTGCCAGCAGCTTAGGGGCTCGTACGCAGTATTTT
CDR3 length: 15; D gene: .; V gene: TRBV7-2; J gene: TRBJ1-6; clone size: .; CDR3 protein: CASSYDRLPNSPLHF; CDR3 DNA: TGTGCCAGCAGCTACGACAGGCTTCCGAATTCACCCCTCCACTTT
CDR3 length: 14; D gene: .; V gene: TRBV12-3/TRBV12-4; J gene: TRBJ2-5; clone size: medium-sized; CDR3 protein: CASSPGLSRETQYF; CDR3 DNA: TGTGCCAGCAGTCCCGGACTCTCGCGGGAGACCCAGTACTTC
CDR3 length: 18; D gene: .; V gene: TRBV3-1; J gene: TRBJ1-1; clone size: .; CDR3 protein: CASSHLGILGMGFPEAFF; CDR3 DNA: TGTGCCAGCAGCCATTTAGGTATTCTGGGGATGGGTTTCCCTGAAGCTTTCTTT
CDR3 length: 15; D gene: TRBD2; V gene: TRBV20-1; J gene: TRBJ2-7; clone size: medium-sized; CDR3 protein: CSARDPRGGVYEQYF; CDR3 DNA: TGCAGTGCTAGAGACCCGCGGGGGGGCGTCTACGAGCAGTACTTC
CDR3 length: 15; D gene: .; V gene: TRBV6-1; J gene: TRBJ1-5; clone size: many; CDR3 protein: CASSEEGSAATPQHF; CDR3 DNA: TGTGCCAGCAGTGAAGAGGGTTCCGCTGCGACTCCCCAGCATTTT
CDR3 length: 14; D gene: TRBD1; V gene: TRBV7-9; J gene: TRBJ1-4; clone size: medium-sized; CDR3 protein: CASSTPQGQSRLFF; CDR3 DNA: TGTGCCAGCAGCACCCCACAGGGGCAATCAAGGCTGTTTTTT
CDR3 length: 15; D gene: .; V gene: TRBV6-1; J gene: TRBJ1-2; clone size: .; CDR3 protein: CASSERQGSNYGYTF; CDR3 DNA: TGTGCCAGCAGTGAAAGGCAGGGATCCAACTATGGCTACACCTTC
CDR3 length: 17; D gene: .; V gene: TRBV12-5; J gene: TRBJ2-3; clone size: .; CDR3 protein: CASGSDIELQGSDTQYF; CDR3 DNA: TGTGCTAGTGGTTCGGACATCGAACTGCAGGGTTCAGATACGCAGTATTTT
CDR3 length: 14; D gene: .; V gene: TRBV10-1; J gene: TRBJ1-1; clone size: many; CDR3 protein: CASGGTGEGTEAFF; CDR3 DNA: TGCGCCAGCGGGGGAACAGGAGAGGGCACTGAAGCTTTCTTT
CDR3 length: 12; D gene: TRBD1; V gene: TRBV19; J gene: TRBJ1-2; clone size: many; CDR3 protein: CASRGTVKSYTF; CDR3 DNA: TGTGCCAGTAGGGGGACAGTTAAATCCTACACCTTC
CDR3 length: 13; D gene: .; V gene: TRBV18; J gene: TRBJ1-2; clone size: medium-sized; CDR3 protein: CASGARADYGYTF; CDR3 DNA: TGTGCCTCGGGCGCTAGAGCCGACTATGGCTACACCTTC
CDR3 length: 17; D gene: TRBD1; V gene: TRBV18; J gene: TRBJ1-3; clone size: .; CDR3 protein: CASSPRTGTRSGNTIYF; CDR3 DNA: TGTGCCAGCTCACCACGGACAGGGACGCGCTCTGGAAACACCATATATTTT
CDR3 length: 15; D gene: .; V gene: TRBV12-3/TRBV12-4; J gene: TRBJ1-1; clone size: medium-sized; CDR3 protein: CASSFEGRMNTEAFF; CDR3 DNA: TGTGCCAGCAGTTTTGAGGGACGGATGAACACTGAAGCTTTCTTT
CDR3 length: 13; D gene: .; V gene: TRBV7-9; J gene: TRBJ2-7; clone size: .; CDR3 protein: CASSRDASYEQSF; CDR3 DNA: TGTGCCAGCAGCCGGGACGCCTCCTACGAGCAGTCCTTC
CDR3 length: 15; D gene: .; V gene: TRBV7-6; J gene: TRBJ1-3; clone size: medium-sized; CDR3 protein: CASSLDSTYGNTIYF; CDR3 DNA: TGTGCCAGCAGCTTAGATTCGACATATGGAAACACCATATATTTT
CDR3 length: 13; D gene: TRBD2; V gene: TRBV20-1; J gene: TRBJ2-5; clone size: many; CDR3 protein: CSASTGTSETQYF; CDR3 DNA: TGCAGTGCTAGTACCGGGACTAGTGAGACCCAGTACTTC
CDR3 length: 13; D gene: .; V gene: TRBV12-3/TRBV12-4; J gene: TRBJ1-2; clone size: medium-sized; CDR3 protein: CASRLLGTYGYTF; CDR3 DNA: TGTGCCAGCAGGCTGCTGGGGACCTATGGCTACACCTTC